The 9 T cell receptor beta chains below come from one sample, sequenced in a study of cytomegalovirus exposure and HLA in healthy donors. Use of 60 Vbeta and 13 Jbeta primers characterized the PCR. The repertoire was sequenced with immunoSEQ multiplex PCR; TCRdb's copy has only in-frame clones and lacks some. This table holds approximately 220,000 clones, roughly 85% found once. The sequencing sample was made of PBMCs. The receptors come from a man aged 18 to 29 in good health and CMV-seronegative.

J is TRBJ2-5 and V is TRBV29-1; D not certain. Germline lookup yields CDR1 SQVTM and CDR2 ANQGSEA. This CDR3 has 10 residues. V was shortened by 6 bases and J by 4 bases, with 6 bases between the two germline ends. CDR3 coding DNA: TGCAGCGTAATCGGAGAGACCCAGTACTTC. Translation: CSVIGETQYF.

The rearrangement uses TRBV18 and TRBJ1-3, with D unclear. Germline V gene data show CDR1 as KGHSH and CDR2 as LQKENI. V lost 2 bases, J lost 0 bases, and 5 bases lay in between. This CDR3 has 14 residues. CDR3 DNA: TGTGCCAGCTCACCAGAGAGCTCTGGAAACACCATATATTTT. It specifies CASSPESSGNTIYF. The variable domain in full, completed from reference TRBV18 and TRBJ1-3, reads NAGVMQNPRHLVRRRGQEARLRCSPMKGHSHVYWYRQLPEEGLKFMVYLQKENIIDESGMPKERFSAEFPKEGPSILRIQQVVRGDSAAYFCASSPESSGNTIYFGEGSWLTVV.

This sequence joins TRBV7-9 and TRBJ2-5; D perhaps matches TRBD1 (6 bases). The end of the DNA is better explained by TRBJ2-7, so the J call may be wrong. This CDR3 has 14 amino acids. The germline CDR1 and CDR2 sequences are SEHNR and FQNEAQ (reference sequence). CDR3 coding DNA: TGTGCCAGCAGCTTATCAGGACAGTCCTACGAGCAGTACTTC. Protein sequence: CASSLSGQSYEQYF.

This chain joins TRBV2 and TRBJ2-3; no firm D call. Germline CDR1 is SNHLY and CDR2 is FYNNEI. V shed 7 bases and J shed 6 bases, with 8 bases lying between them. The CDR3 runs 11 residues. Written as DNA, the CDR3 is TGTGCCAGCATGGAGTTGGATACGCAGTATTTT. This codes for CASMELDTQYF.

The chain employs TRBV5-6 and TRBJ2-7; 11 bases line up with TRBD2. This CDR3 comprises 18 residues. Germline V gene sequence: CDR1 SGHDT, CDR2 YYEEEE. The J segment lost 2 bases and the V segment lost 0 bases, leaving 10 bases of the junction unmatched. The CDR3: CASSLAGSGRVYTYEQYF. DNA for the CDR3: TGTGCCAGCAGCTTGGCGGGTAGCGGGAGGGTTTATACCTACGAGCAGTACTTC.

The chain employs TRBV5-4 and TRBJ2-3, with TRBD2 matching over 7 bases. Trimming removed 3 bases from V and 2 bases from J; junction bases left unmatched: 9. The CDR3 is 16 amino acids. Per the germline V gene, CDR1 is SGHNT and CDR2 is YYREEE (reference sequence). CDR3 in amino acids: CASSSRLADNTDTQYF. The CDR3 DNA is TGTGCCAGCAGCTCAAGACTAGCTGACAACACAGATACGCAGTATTTT.

The chain joins TRBV10-3 to TRBJ2-1; TRBD2 matches 8 bases. The CDR3 length is 12 residues. Trimming removed 10 bases from V and 10 bases from J; junction bases left unmatched: 9. Germline V gives CDR1 ENHRY, CDR2 SYGVKD. The CDR3 sequence is CATAGLAGEQFF. DNA for the CDR3: TGTGCCACTGCCGGACTAGCTGGCGAGCAGTTCTTC.

The chain is built from TRBV29-1 and TRBJ1-1; a possible D gene is TRBD1 (5 bases). The CDR3 consists of 13 residues. Germline loops: CDR1 SQVTM, CDR2 ANQGSEA. Trimming stripped 3 bases from V and 3 bases from J, with 11 bases between. The DNA for the CDR3 is TGCAGCGTTGACACGGGGGTCGACACTGAAGCTTTCTTT. This sequence encodes CSVDTGVDTEAFF.

This clone appeared a few times. The chain uses TRBV11-3 and TRBJ1-1; D is possibly TRBD1 (6 bases). CDR1 and CDR2 (germline): SGHNT, YENEEA. This CDR3 comprises 14 residues. V was shortened by 1 base and J by 2 bases, with 8 bases between the two germline ends. The CDR3 nucleotides are TGTGCCAGCAGCTTAGCTGGGGGCAACACTGAAGCTTTCTTT. Protein product: CASSLAGGNTEAFF.